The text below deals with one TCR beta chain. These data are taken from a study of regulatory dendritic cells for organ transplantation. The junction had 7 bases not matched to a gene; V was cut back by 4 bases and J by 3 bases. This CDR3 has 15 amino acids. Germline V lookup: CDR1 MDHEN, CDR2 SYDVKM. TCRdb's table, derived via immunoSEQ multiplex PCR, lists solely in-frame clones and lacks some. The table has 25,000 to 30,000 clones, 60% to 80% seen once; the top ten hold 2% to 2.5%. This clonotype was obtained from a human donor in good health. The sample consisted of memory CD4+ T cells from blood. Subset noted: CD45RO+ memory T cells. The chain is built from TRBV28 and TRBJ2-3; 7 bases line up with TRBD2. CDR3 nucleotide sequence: TGTGCCAGCAGTTATAGGGCGGGAGTGACAGATACGCAGTATTTT. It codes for CASSYRAGVTDTQYF.